A single sample is the source of the 16 T cell receptor beta chains below, sequenced in a study of identifying expanded T cells in peripheral blood (dated by TCRdb to between 2017 and 2020). The library was produced with the immunoSEQ multiplex PCR assay. TCRdb holds this immuneACCESS table with in-frame rearrangements only. Some clones are missing; in checked studies, unresolved V genes explain under half, and the rest has no known cause. Counted in this sample were around 95,000 clones; approximately 89% of them appeared once. The leading ten clones occupy less than 7% of the sample. Sequencing was carried out using blood. Source of these receptors: a person aged 18 to 75 in good health.

The rearrangement links TRBV11-2 to TRBJ2-7, with D possibly matching TRBD2 (6 bases). The germline V gene encodes CDR1 SGHAT and CDR2 FQNNGV. Trimming took off 3 bases at V and 3 bases at J, with 12 bases between the two ends. The CDR3 covers 14 residues. Written as DNA, the CDR3 is TGTGCCAGCAGCTTCCGGACTACAATCTACGAGCAGTACTTC. Protein: CASSFRTTIYEQYF.

This clone was recorded once. The V call is TRBV27, the J call TRBJ1-5, with D maybe TRBD1 (6 bases). CDR1 MNHEY and CDR2 SMNVEV come from the germline V gene (reference sequence). This CDR3 has 15 amino acids. Trimming left V 3 bases short and J 7 bases short, with 16 bases between. The chain's CDR3 is CASSLAGGRGQPQHF. The CDR3 DNA follows: TGTGCCAGCAGTTTGGCGGGTGGCAGGGGCCAGCCCCAGCATTTT.

The chain links TRBV7-2 to TRBJ1-2; 9 bases align to TRBD1. The CDR3 has 15 residues. Germline CDR1 and CDR2: SGHTA and FQGNSA. Germline trimming cut 4 bases from V and 6 bases from J; bases unmatched to any gene: 9. This CDR3 is CASSSGQGVAHGYTF. The DNA for the CDR3 is TGTGCCAGCAGCTCGGGACAGGGCGTTGCGCATGGCTACACCTTC.

The chain uses TRBV14 and TRBJ1-3; D is undetermined. Trimming took 1 base from V and 6 from J, leaving 4 bases between them. Germline loops: CDR1 SGHDN, CDR2 FVKESK. CDR3 length equals 12 residues. CDR3 loop: CASSQAPNTIYF. The CDR3 DNA is TGTGCCAGCAGCCAAGCTCCAAACACCATATATTTT. Full variable domain (rest looked up from reference TRBV14 and TRBJ1-3): EAGVTQFPSHSVIEKGQTVTLRCDPISGHDNLYWYRRVMGKEIKFLLHFVKESKQDESGMPNNRFLAERTGGTYSTLKVQPAELEDSGVYFCASSQAPNTIYFGEGSWLTVV.

The gene calls are TRBV28 and TRBJ2-1; unclear D gene. V lost 5 bases, J lost 7 bases, and 12 bases lay in between. The CDR3 runs 13 residues. CDR1 MDHEN and CDR2 SYDVKM come from the germline V gene. CDR3 bases: TGTGCCAGCAGTAGCACCGAACTAAATGAGCAGTTCTTC. Amino acids: CASSSTELNEQFF.

The chain has TRBV25-1 and TRBJ1-2, with a weak D call TRBD1 (6 bases). This CDR3 contains 14 residues. The V gene's germline CDR1 is MGHDK and CDR2 SYGVNS. V shed 4 bases and J shed 4 bases, with 13 bases lying between them. The CDR3 protein is CASSGWGLVYGYTF. The CDR3 nucleotides are TGTGCCAGCAGTGGTTGGGGGCTGGTCTATGGCTACACCTTC.

The rearrangement joins TRBV11-2 to TRBJ1-1; D gene unclear. Germline V lookup: CDR1 SGHAT, CDR2 FQNNGV. V was cut by 3 bases and J by 0 bases, with 11 bases left in between. CDR3 length: 15 residues. In DNA form, the CDR3 reads TGTGCCAGCAGCTTCTTGGCTGGCCTGAACACTGAAGCTTTCTTT. Protein sequence: CASSFLAGLNTEAFF.

V is TRBV4-1 and J is TRBJ2-7, with a tentative D call TRBD1 (5 bases). CDR1 MGHRA and CDR2 YSYEKL come from the germline V gene. The CDR3 length is 13 residues. Trimming removed 0 bases from V and 5 bases from J, with 8 bases in between. Here the CDR3 reads CASSQDDSNEQYF. As DNA, the CDR3 is TGCGCCAGCAGCCAAGATGACAGCAACGAGCAGTACTTC.

This clone has only one observation. This chain joins TRBV7-9 and TRBJ1-1; D not certain. CDR3 length: 13 amino acids. Trimming stripped 5 bases from V and 0 bases from J, with 7 bases between. Germline CDR1 SEHNR, CDR2 FQNEAQ (reference sequence). CDR3 DNA sequence: TGTGCCAGCAGCGTAACAATGAACACTGAAGCTTTCTTT. Amino acids: CASSVTMNTEAFF. The variable domain in full, with the rest retrieved from reference TRBV7-9 and TRBJ1-1, is DTGVSQNPRHKITKRGQNVTFRCDPISEHNRLYWYRQTLGQGPEFLTYFQNEAQLEKSRLLSDRFSAERPKGSFSTLEIQRTEQGDSAMYLCASSVTMNTEAFFGQGTRLTVV.

The chain combines TRBV5-6 with TRBJ2-6, with 7 bases fitting TRBD1. V gave up 4 bases and J gave up 1 base; unmatched junction bases: 2. This CDR3 is built from 15 residues. Per germline, CDR1 SGHDT and CDR2 YYEEEE. The CDR3 sequence: CASSPQGSGANVLTF. The CDR3 DNA follows: TGTGCCAGCAGCCCACAGGGGTCTGGGGCCAACGTCCTGACTTTC.

This clone showed up just once. CDR3 DNA: TGTGCCAGTAGTATAGGGGAATGGATAAGATTGACTGAAGCTTTCTTT. This codes for CASSIGEWIRLTEAFF. The rearrangement links TRBV19 to TRBJ1-1; D gene unclear. The CDR3 spans 16 residues. V was shortened by 1 base and J by 5 bases, with 17 bases between the two germline ends. Per the germline V gene, CDR1 is LNHDA and CDR2 is SQIVND (reference sequence).

The V and J genes are TRBV30 and TRBJ1-5, with 11 positions matching TRBD1. Trimming at V came to 5 bases and at J to 1 base, leaving 7 bases not matched to a gene. The CDR3 runs to 16 residues. Germline lookup yields CDR1 GTSNPN and CDR2 SVGIG (reference sequence). The chain's CDR3 is CAWGRDRGGSNQPQHF. The CDR3 region has the DNA TGTGCCTGGGGCCGGGACAGGGGGGGGAGCAATCAGCCCCAGCATTTT.

This chain joins TRBV4-3 and TRBJ1-1; D is possibly TRBD1 (5 bases). Germline V gene lookup returns CDR1 LGHNA and CDR2 YSLEER. The CDR3 sequence is 17 residues long. The V end was cut by 0 bases, the J end by 4 bases, with 18 bases between. The CDR3: CASSQEGGRGPSTEAFF. The CDR3 nucleotides read TGCGCCAGCAGCCAAGAGGGTGGAAGGGGCCCTAGCACTGAAGCTTTCTTT.

The chain couples TRBV5-5 to TRBJ1-1; 8 bases are shared with TRBD1. Per the germline V gene, CDR1 is SGHKS and CDR2 is YYEKEE (reference sequence). The CDR3 is 16 residues long. Trimming removed 0 bases from V and 5 bases from J; junction bases left unmatched: 9. This CDR3 is CASSLAVGRGQTEAFF. The CDR3 coding sequence is TGTGCCAGCAGCTTGGCCGTCGGCAGGGGGCAGACTGAAGCTTTCTTT.

The chain employs TRBV5-4 and TRBJ2-7; D remains unclear. Looked up from germline, CDR1 is SGHNT and CDR2 is YYREEE (reference sequence). The V and J ends lost 4 bases and 0 bases respectively, with 8 bases between them. This CDR3 region has 13 residues. The CDR3 loop reads CASSPVDSYEQYF. In DNA form, the CDR3 reads TGTGCCAGCAGCCCGGTAGACTCCTACGAGCAGTACTTC. Using reference TRBV5-4 and TRBJ2-7 for the parts outside the CDR3, the full variable domain is ETGVTQSPTHLIKTRGQQVTLRCSSQSGHNTVSWYQQALGQGPQFIFQYYREEENGRGNFPPRFSGLQFPNYSSELNVNALELDDSALYLCASSPVDSYEQYFGPGTRLTVT.

The chain recombines TRBV6-1 with TRBJ1-3; D not resolved. V was cut by 4 bases and J by 2 bases, with 12 bases left in between. CDR3 length equals 15 residues. Germline CDR1 is MNHNS and CDR2 is SASEGT. Here the CDR3 DNA reads TGTGCCAGCAGTGTTTCGTTGGGCCCTGGAAACACCATATATTTT. Translated: CASSVSLGPGNTIYF.